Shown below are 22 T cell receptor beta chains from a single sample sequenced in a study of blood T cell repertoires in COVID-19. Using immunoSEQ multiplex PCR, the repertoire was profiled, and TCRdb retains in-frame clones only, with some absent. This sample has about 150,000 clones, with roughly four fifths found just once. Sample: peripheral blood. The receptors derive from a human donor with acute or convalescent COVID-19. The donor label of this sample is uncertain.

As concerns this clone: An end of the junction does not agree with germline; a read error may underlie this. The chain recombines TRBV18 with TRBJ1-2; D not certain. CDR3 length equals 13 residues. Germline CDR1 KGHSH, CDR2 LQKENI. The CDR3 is CASSPQGERDFTF. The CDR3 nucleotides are TGTGCCAGCTCACCCCAAGGAGAGCGGGATTTTACATTC. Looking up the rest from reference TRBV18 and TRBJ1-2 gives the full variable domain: NAGVMQNPRHLVRRRGQEARLRCSPMKGHSHVYWYRQLPEEGLKFMVYLQKENIIDESGMPKERFSAEFPKEGPSILRIQQVVRGDSAAYFCASSPQGERDFTFGSGTRLTVV.

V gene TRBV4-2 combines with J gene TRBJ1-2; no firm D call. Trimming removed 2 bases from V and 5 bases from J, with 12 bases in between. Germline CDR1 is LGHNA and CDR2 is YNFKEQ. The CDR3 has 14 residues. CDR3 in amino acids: CASSQHTPGYGYTF. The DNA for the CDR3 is TGTGCCAGCAGCCAACATACTCCGGGGTATGGCTACACCTTC.

The CDR3 spells CATSRKQGQADTQYF. The CDR3 nucleotides read TGTGCCACCAGCAGGAAACAGGGGCAGGCAGATACGCAGTATTTT. The rearrangement links TRBV15 to TRBJ2-3; 7 bases line up with TRBD1. Germline V gene data show CDR1 as LNHNV and CDR2 as YYDKDF (reference sequence). J lost 4 bases, V lost 3 bases, and 7 bases had no gene match. This CDR3 contains 15 residues.

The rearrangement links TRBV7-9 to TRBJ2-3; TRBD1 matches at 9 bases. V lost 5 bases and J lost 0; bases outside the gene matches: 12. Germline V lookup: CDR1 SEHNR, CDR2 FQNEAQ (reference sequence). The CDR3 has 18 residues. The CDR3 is CASSLLSLGQGSTDTQYF. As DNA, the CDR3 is TGTGCCAGCAGCCTTCTTTCCCTTGGACAGGGGAGCACAGATACGCAGTATTTT. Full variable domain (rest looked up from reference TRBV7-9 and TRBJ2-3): DTGVSQNPRHKITKRGQNVTFRCDPISEHNRLYWYRQTLGQGPEFLTYFQNEAQLEKSRLLSDRFSAERPKGSFSTLEIQRTEQGDSAMYLCASSLLSLGQGSTDTQYFGPGTRLTVL.

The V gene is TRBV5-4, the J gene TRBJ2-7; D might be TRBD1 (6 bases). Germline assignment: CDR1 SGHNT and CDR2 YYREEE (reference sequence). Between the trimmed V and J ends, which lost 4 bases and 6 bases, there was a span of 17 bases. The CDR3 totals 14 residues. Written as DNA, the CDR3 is TGTGCCAGCAGCCCTGGTTGGCAGGGGCGCGAGCAGTACTTC. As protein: CASSPGWQGREQYF.

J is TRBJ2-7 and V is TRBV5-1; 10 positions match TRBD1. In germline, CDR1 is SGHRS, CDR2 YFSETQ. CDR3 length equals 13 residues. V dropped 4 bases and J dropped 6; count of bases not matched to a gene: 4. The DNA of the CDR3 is TGCGCCAGCAGCGCCGGACAGGGGGTCGAGCAGTACTTC. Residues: CASSAGQGVEQYF.

The CDR3 nucleotides are TGTGCCATCAGTGACCCTGATACAGGGGCGCGGGCTCAGCCCCAGCATTTT. Amino acid sequence: CAISDPDTGARAQPQHF. This sequence joins TRBV10-3 and TRBJ1-5; TRBD1 matches 7 bases. V lost 3 bases, J lost 6 bases, and 14 bases stayed unmatched. The CDR3 is 17 residues long. Germline V gene sequence: CDR1 ENHRY, CDR2 SYGVKD.

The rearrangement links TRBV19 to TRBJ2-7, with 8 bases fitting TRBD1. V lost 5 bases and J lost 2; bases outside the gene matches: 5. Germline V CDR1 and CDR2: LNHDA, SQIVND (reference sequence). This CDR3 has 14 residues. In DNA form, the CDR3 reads TGTGCCAGTAGTGACAGGGGTATGCCCTACGAGCAGTACTTC. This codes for CASSDRGMPYEQYF.

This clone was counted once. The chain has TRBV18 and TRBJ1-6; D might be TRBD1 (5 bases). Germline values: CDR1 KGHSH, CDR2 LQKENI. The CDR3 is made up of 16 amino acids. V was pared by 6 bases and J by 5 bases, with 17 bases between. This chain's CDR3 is CASSVRGGFDNSPLHF. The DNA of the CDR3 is TGTGCCAGCTCCGTCCGGGGGGGGTTCGATAATTCACCCCTCCACTTT.

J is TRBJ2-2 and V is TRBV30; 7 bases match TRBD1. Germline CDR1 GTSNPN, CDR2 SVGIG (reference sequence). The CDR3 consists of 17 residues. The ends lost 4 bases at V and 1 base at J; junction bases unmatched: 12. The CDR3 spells CAWKTLTWTGNTGELFF. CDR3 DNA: TGTGCCTGGAAAACCCTTACTTGGACAGGGAACACCGGGGAGCTGTTTTTT.

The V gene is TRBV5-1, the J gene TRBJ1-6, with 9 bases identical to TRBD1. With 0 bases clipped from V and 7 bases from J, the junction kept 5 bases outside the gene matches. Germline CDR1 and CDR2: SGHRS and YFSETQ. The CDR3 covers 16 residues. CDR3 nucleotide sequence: TGCGCCAGCAGCTTGGACGCGGGGACAGGGAATTCACCCCTCCACTTT. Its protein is CASSLDAGTGNSPLHF.

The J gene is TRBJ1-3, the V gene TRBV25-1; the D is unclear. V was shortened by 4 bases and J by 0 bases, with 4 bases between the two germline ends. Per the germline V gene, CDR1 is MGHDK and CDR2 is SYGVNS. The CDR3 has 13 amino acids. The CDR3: CASSGHSGNTIYF. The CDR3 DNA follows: TGTGCCAGCAGTGGACACTCTGGAAACACCATATATTTT.

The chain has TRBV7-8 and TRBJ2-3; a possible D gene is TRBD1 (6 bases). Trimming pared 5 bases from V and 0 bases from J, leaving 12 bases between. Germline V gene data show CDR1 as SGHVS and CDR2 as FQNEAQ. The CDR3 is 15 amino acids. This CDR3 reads CASSPTGQSTDTQYF. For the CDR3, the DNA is TGTGCCAGCAGCCCGACCGGACAGAGCACAGATACGCAGTATTTT.

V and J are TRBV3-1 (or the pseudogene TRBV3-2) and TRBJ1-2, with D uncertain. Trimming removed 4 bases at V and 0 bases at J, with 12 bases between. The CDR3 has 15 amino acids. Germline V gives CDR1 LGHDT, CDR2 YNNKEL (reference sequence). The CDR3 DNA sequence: TGTGCCAGCAGCCTCTCGAGGGTTTCTAACTATGGCTACACCTTC. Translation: CASSLSRVSNYGYTF.

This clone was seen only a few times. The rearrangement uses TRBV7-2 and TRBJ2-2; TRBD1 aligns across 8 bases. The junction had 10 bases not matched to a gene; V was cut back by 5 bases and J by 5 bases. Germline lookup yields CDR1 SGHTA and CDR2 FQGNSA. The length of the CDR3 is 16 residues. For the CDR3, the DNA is TGTGCCAGCAGCCTTGGACAGGGCGGGGTAACCGGGGAGCTGTTTTTT. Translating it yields CASSLGQGGVTGELFF.

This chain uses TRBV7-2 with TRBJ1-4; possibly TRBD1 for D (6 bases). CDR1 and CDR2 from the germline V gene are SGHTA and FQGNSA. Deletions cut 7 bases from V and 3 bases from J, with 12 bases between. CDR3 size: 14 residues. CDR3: CASKKQGANEKLFF. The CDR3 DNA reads TGTGCCAGCAAAAAACAGGGTGCTAATGAAAAACTGTTTTTT.

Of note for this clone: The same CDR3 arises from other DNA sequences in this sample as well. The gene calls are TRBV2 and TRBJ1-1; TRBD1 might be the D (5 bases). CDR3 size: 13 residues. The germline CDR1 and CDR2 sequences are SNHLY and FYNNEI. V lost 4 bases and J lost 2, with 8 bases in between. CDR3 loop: CASSVQANTEAFF. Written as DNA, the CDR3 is TGTGCCAGCAGTGTACAGGCTAACACTGAAGCTTTCTTT. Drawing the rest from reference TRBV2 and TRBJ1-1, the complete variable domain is EPEVTQTPSHQVTQMGQEVILRCVPISNHLYFYWYRQILGQKVEFLVSFYNNEISEKSEIFDDQFSVERPDGSNFTLKIRSTKLEDSAMYFCASSVQANTEAFFGQGTRLTVV.

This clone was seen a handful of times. The CDR3 DNA reads as TGTGCCAGCAGTTTTCAGAATTCACCCCTCCACTTT. Translating it yields CASSFQNSPLHF. The rearrangement joins TRBV6-5 to TRBJ1-6; D gene uncertain. The V and J ends lost 4 bases and 7 bases respectively, with 5 bases between them. This CDR3 region has 12 residues. Germline V gene lookup returns CDR1 MNHEY and CDR2 SVGAGI.

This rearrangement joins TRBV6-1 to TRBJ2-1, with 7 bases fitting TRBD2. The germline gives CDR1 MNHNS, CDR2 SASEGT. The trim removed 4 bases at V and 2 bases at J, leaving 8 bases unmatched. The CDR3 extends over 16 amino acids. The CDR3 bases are TGTGCCAGCAGTGGGGCAATAGCGGGCGCCTACAATGAGCAGTTCTTC. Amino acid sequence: CASSGAIAGAYNEQFF.

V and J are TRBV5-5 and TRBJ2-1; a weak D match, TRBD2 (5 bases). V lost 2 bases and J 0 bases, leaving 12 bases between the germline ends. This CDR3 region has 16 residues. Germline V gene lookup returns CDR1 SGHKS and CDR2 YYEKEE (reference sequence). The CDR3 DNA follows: TGTGCCAGCAGCTTTATTCTGGGGAGCTCCTACAATGAGCAGTTCTTC. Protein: CASSFILGSSYNEQFF.

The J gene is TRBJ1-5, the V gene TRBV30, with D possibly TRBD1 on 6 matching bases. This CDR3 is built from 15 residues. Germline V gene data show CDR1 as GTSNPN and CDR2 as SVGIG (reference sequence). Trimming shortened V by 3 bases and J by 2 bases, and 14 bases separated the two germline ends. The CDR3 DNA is TGTGCCTGGAGACTACAGGGTGGCGGCAATCAGCCCCAGCATTTT. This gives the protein CAWRLQGGGNQPQHF.

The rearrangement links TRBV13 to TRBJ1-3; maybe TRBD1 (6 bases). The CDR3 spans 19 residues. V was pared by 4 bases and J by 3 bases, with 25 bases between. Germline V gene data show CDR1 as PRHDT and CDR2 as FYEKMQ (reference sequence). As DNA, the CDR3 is TGTGCCAGCAGCTATCCCCAAGGGGGGGGCCTCCTCTTTGGAAACACCATATATTTT. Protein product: CASSYPQGGGLLFGNTIYF.